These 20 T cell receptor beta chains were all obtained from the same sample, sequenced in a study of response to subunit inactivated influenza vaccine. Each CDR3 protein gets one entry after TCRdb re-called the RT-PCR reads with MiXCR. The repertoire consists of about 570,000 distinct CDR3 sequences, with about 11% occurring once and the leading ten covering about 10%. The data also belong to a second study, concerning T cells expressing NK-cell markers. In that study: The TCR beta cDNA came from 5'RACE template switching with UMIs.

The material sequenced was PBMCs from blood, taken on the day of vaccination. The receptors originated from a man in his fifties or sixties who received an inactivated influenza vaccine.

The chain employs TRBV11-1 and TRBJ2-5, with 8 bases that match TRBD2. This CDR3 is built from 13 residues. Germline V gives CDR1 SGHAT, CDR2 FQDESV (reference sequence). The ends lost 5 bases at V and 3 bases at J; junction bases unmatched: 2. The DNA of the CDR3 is TGTGCCAGCAGCACTAGCGGAGAAGAGACCCAGTACTTC. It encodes CASSTSGEETQYF. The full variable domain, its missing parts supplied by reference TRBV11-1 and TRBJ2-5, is EAEVAQSPRYKITEKSQAVAFWCDPISGHATLYWYRQILGQGPELLVQFQDESVVDDSQLPKDRFSAERLKGVDSTLKIQPAELGDSAMYLCASSTSGEETQYFGPGTRLLVL.

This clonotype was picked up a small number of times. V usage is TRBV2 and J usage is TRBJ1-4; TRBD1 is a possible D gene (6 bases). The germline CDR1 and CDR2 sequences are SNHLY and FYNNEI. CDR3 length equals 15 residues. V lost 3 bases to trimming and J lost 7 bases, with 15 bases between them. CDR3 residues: CASSDTRGLGEKLFF. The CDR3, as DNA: TGTGCCAGCAGTGATACCAGGGGCCTGGGTGAAAAACTGTTTTTT. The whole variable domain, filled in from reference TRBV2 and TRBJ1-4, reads EPEVTQTPSHQVTQMGQEVILRCVPISNHLYFYWYRQILGQKVEFLVSFYNNEISEKSEIFDDQFSVERPDGSNFTLKIRSTKLEDSAMYFCASSDTRGLGEKLFFGSGTQLSVL.

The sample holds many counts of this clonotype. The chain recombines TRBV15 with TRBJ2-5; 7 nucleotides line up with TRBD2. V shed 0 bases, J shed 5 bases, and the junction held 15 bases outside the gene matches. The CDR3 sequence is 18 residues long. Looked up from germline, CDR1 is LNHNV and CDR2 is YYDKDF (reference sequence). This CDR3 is CATSRDGALADWSETQYF. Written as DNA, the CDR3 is TGTGCCACCAGCAGAGATGGGGCTCTAGCGGACTGGAGTGAGACCCAGTACTTC.

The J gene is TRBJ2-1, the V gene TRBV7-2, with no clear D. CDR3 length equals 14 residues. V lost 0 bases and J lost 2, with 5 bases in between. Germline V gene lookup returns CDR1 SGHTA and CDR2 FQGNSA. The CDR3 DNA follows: TGTGCCAGCAGCTTAGCTAAAGCCTACAATGAGCAGTTCTTC. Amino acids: CASSLAKAYNEQFF.

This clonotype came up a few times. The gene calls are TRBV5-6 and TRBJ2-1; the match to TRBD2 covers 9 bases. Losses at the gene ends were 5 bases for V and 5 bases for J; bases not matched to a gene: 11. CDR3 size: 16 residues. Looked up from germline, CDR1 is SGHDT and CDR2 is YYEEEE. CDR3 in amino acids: CASRVRYLAGHNEQFF. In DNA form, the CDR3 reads TGTGCCAGCAGGGTGAGGTACCTAGCGGGACACAATGAGCAGTTCTTC.

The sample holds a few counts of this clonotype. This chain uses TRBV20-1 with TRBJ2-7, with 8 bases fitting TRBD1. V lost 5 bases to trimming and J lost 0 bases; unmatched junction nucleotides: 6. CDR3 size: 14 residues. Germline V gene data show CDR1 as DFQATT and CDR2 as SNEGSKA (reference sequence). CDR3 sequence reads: CSAVGTGSSYEQYF. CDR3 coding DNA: TGCAGTGCTGTCGGGACAGGTAGCTCCTACGAGCAGTACTTC.

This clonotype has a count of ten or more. CDR3 sequence (DNA): TGTGCCAGCAGTTTAGATGGAGGGCAAGAGACCCAGTACTTC. Protein sequence: CASSLDGGQETQYF. V gene TRBV12-3 or TRBV12-4 combines with J gene TRBJ2-5, with TRBD2 as a possible D gene (6 bases). This CDR3 region has 14 residues. V was shortened by 1 base and J by 2 bases, with 8 bases between the two germline ends.

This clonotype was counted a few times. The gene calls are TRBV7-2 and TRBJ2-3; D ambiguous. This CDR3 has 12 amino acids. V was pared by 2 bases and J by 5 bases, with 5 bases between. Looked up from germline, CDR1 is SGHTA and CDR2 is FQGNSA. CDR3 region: CASSLYKDTQYF. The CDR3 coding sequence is TGTGCCAGCAGCTTATACAAAGATACGCAGTATTTT.

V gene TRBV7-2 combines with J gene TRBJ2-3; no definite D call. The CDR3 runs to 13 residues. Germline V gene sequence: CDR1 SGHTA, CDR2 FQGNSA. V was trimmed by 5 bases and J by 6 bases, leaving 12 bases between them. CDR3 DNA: TGTGCCAGCAGCATACAATTGGGGGATACGCAGTATTTT. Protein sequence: CASSIQLGDTQYF.

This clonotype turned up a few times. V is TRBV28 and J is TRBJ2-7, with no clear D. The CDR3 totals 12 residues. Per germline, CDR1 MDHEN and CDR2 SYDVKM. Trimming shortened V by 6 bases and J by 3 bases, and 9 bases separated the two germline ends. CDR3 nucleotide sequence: TGTGCCAGCAGACAAGCTAGCTACGAGCAGTACTTC. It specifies CASRQASYEQYF.

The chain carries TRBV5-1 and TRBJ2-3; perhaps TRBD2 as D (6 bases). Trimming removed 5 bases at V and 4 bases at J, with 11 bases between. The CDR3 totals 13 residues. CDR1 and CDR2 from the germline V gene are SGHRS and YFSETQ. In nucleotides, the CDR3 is TGCGCCAGCAGGGGGGGACTTGCAGATACGCAGTATTTT. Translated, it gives CASRGGLADTQYF. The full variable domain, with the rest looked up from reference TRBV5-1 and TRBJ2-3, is KAGVTQTPRYLIKTRGQQVTLSCSPISGHRSVSWYQQTPGQGLQFLFEYFSETQRNKGNFPGRFSGRQFSNSRSEMNVSTLELGDSALYLCASRGGLADTQYFGPGTRLTVL.

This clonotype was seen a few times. CDR3 sequence: CASSLEQGPSTDTQYF. CDR3 bases: TGTGCCAGCAGCTTAGAACAGGGTCCTAGCACAGATACGCAGTATTTT. The chain couples TRBV11-2 to TRBJ2-3; perhaps TRBD1 as D (6 bases). This CDR3 is built from 16 residues. Trimming pared 0 bases from V and 0 bases from J, leaving 10 bases between. Germline lookup yields CDR1 SGHAT and CDR2 FQNNGV.

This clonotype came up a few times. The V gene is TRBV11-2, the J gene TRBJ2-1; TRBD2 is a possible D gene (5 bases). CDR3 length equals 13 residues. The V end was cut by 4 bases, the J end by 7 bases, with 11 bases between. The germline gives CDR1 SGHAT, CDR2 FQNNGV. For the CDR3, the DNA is TGTGCCAGCAGCTCGCTCCGGGGTAATGAGCAGTTCTTC. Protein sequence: CASSSLRGNEQFF. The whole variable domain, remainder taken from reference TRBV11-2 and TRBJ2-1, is EAGVAQSPRYKIIEKRQSVAFWCNPISGHATLYWYQQILGQGPKLLIQFQNNGVVDDSQLPKDRFSAERLKGVDSTLKIQPAKLEDSAVYLCASSSLRGNEQFFGPGTRLTVL.

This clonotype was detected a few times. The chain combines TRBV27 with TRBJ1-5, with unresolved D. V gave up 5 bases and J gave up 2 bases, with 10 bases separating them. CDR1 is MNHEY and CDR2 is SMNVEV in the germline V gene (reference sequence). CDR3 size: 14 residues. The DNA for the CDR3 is TGTGCCAGCAGTCGCGGGATGGGCAATCAGCCCCAGCATTTT. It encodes CASSRGMGNQPQHF.

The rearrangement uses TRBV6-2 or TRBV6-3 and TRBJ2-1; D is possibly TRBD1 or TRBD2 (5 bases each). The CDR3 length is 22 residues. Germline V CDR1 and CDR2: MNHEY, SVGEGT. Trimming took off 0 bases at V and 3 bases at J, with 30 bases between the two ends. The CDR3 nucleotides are TGTGCCAGCAGTTACTCGATTGAGTGGGACCAACTCCGGGGCGGATACTACAATGAGCAGTTCTTC. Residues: CASSYSIEWDQLRGGYYNEQFF.

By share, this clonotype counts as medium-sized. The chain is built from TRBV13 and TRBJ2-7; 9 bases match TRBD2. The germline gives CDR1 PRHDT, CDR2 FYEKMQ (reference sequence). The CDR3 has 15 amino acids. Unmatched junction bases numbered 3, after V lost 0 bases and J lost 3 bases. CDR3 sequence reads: CASSLGTSGGYEQYF. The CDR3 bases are TGTGCCAGCAGCTTAGGGACTAGCGGTGGCTACGAGCAGTACTTC.

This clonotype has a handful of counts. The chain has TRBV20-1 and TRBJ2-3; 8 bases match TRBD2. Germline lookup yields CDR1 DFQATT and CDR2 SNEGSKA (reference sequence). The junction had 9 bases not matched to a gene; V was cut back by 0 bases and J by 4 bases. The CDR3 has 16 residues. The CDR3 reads CSARDFRGRSADTQYF. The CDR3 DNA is TGCAGTGCTAGAGATTTCCGCGGGAGGTCGGCAGATACGCAGTATTTT.

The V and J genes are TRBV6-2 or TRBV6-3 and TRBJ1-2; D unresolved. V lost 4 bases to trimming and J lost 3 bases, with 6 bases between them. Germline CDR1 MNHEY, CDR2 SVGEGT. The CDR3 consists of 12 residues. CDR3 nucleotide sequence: TGTGCCAGCAGTTCCTTTGACTATGGCTACACCTTC. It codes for CASSSFDYGYTF.

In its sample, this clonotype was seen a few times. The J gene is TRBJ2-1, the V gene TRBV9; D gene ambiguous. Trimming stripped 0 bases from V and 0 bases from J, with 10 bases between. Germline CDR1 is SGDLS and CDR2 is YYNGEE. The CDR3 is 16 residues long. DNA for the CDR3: TGTGCCAGCAGCGTAGTCGGGTGGAGCTCCTACAATGAGCAGTTCTTC. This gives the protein CASSVVGWSSYNEQFF. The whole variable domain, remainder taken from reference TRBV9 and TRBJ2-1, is DSGVTQTPKHLITATGQRVTLRCSPRSGDLSVYWYQQSLDQGLQFLIQYYNGEERAKGNILERFSAQQFPDLHSELNLSSLELGDSALYFCASSVVGWSSYNEQFFGPGTRLTVL.

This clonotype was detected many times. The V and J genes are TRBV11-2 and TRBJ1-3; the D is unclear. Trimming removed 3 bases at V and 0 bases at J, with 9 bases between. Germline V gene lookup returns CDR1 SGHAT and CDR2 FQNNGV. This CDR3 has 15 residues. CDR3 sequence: CASSFLTSSGNTIYF. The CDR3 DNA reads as TGTGCCAGCAGCTTCCTAACTAGCTCTGGAAACACCATATATTTT.